This is a list of T cell receptor beta chains from one sample in a study of identical twins. TCRdb re-derived calls from the 5' RACE reads in MiXCR, one entry per CDR3 protein. The sample yields 400,000 to 550,000 distinct CDR3 sequences, more than 20% seen once. The sample was also reused in another study, on T cells expressing NK-cell markers.

Sequenced input: CD4+ T cells sorted from blood. All receptors derive from a woman aged 18-29 years in good health. CDR3s include the opening cysteine and the closing phenylalanine or tryptophan. A D gene is named only where the DNA matches it firmly. Some rows mark clone size as missing; the rest say once, few, many or name a class of expanded clone.

V gene	J gene	clone size	D gene	CDR3 DNA	CDR3 protein
TRBV6-5	TRBJ2-1	.	.	TGTGCCAGCAGTTACTCCAAGGTCTCCTACAATGAGCAGTTCTTC	CASSYSKVSYNEQFF
TRBV3-1	TRBJ1-2	.	.	TGTGCCAGCAGCTCACAGATGAGTGTCACCTTC	CASSSQMSVTF
TRBV4-2	TRBJ2-1	.	.	TGTGCCAGCAGCCAAGAGGTCGGGTACAATGAGCAGTTCTTC	CASSQEVGYNEQFF
TRBV20-1	TRBJ2-5	.	TRBD1	TGCAGTGCTGGACTGACAGGGGGGAGAGAGACCCAGTACTTC	CSAGLTGGRETQYF
TRBV9	TRBJ2-2	few	TRBD2	TGTGCCAGCAGCGTAGCTCCAAGCGGGAGCGGGGAGCTGTTTTTT	CASSVAPSGSGELFF
TRBV6-2/TRBV6-3	TRBJ2-7	.	.	TGTGCCAGCAGTTCAAATGAAGGCGAGCAGTACTTC	CASSSNEGEQYF
TRBV18	TRBJ1-6	few	.	TGTGCCAGCTCACCATTACGGGATTTGAATTCACCCCTCCACTTT	CASSPLRDLNSPLHF
TRBV11-2	TRBJ2-1	.	.	TGTGCCAGCAGACCTACACAGGGACGATCCTACAATGAGCAGTTCTTC	CASRPTQGRSYNEQFF
TRBV12-3/TRBV12-4	TRBJ1-1	.	.	TGTGCCAGCAGTTTATACAGGGACTCTGAAGCTTTCTTT	CASSLYRDSEAFF
TRBV6-1	TRBJ2-1	.	TRBD1	TGTGCCAGTAAGGACAGGGGGACAAGCTACAATGAGCAGTTCTTC	CASKDRGTSYNEQFF
TRBV23-1	TRBJ2-7	.	TRBD1	TGCGCCAGCGCCACCACTGAGACAGGGGGCTCCTACGAGCAGTACTTC	CASATTETGGSYEQYF
TRBV29-1	TRBJ2-7	many	.	TGCAGCGGATCACGGGACCTACCATCCTACGAGCAGTACTTC	CSGSRDLPSYEQYF
TRBV12-3/TRBV12-4	TRBJ2-7	.	TRBD1	TGTGCCAGCACCGGGACAGGGACGACCTACGAGCAGTACTTC	CASTGTGTTYEQYF
TRBV14	TRBJ2-1	.	TRBD1	TGTGCCAGCAGCCAGGTTTGGGGACAGGGATCCTACAATGAGCAGTTCTTC	CASSQVWGQGSYNEQFF
TRBV3-1	TRBJ2-1	.	.	TGTGCCAGCAGCCACAGGGGCTCCTACAATGAGCAGTTCTTC	CASSHRGSYNEQFF
TRBV6-5	TRBJ2-1	.	.	TGTGCCAGCAGTAACCAACCTAAGGGACGTTACAATGAGCAGTTCTTC	CASSNQPKGRYNEQFF
TRBV29-1	TRBJ1-2	medium-sized	TRBD1	TGCAGCGCCAAGGGACAGGGCGATGGCTACACCTTC	CSAKGQGDGYTF
TRBV25-1	TRBJ2-2	few	TRBD2	TGTGCCAGCAGACTAGCGGGAGCGGGCACCGGGGAGCTGTTTTTT	CASRLAGAGTGELFF
TRBV7-2	TRBJ2-3	.	.	TGTGCCAGCAGCTTTGACTTCACAGATACGCAGTATTTT	CASSFDFTDTQYF
TRBV20-1	TRBJ2-3	.	TRBD1	TGCAGTGCTCCCGGGACAGGGGTTTTCACAGATACGCAGTATTTT	CSAPGTGVFTDTQYF
TRBV5-1	TRBJ2-7	few	TRBD1	TGCGCCAGCAGTCCGGACAGGTTCTACGAGCAGTACTTC	CASSPDRFYEQYF
TRBV5-5	TRBJ2-1	few	.	TGTGCCAGCAGCCCCGGGGGAACCTACAATGAGCAGTTCTTC	CASSPGGTYNEQFF
TRBV20-1	TRBJ2-3	.	TRBD1	TGCAGTGCAACTGGGACAGGGGGTAGCACAGATACGCAGTATTTT	CSATGTGGSTDTQYF
TRBV6-2/TRBV6-3	TRBJ2-1	.	.	TGTGCCAGCAGTTACTGGGTAGAGCTGTCCAATGAGCAGTTCTTC	CASSYWVELSNEQFF
TRBV5-1	TRBJ2-1	few	TRBD2	TGCGCCAGCAGCCCGATAGCGGGAAACGAGCAGTTCTTC	CASSPIAGNEQFF
TRBV12-3/TRBV12-4	TRBJ1-2	.	.	TGTGCCAGCAGTTTAGGGGACCGACCGGCGCGTGGCTACACCTTC	CASSLGDRPARGYTF
TRBV20-1	TRBJ2-3	few	TRBD2	TGCAGTGCTAGAGATAGCCTAGCGGGGTTGGATACGCAGTATTTT	CSARDSLAGLDTQYF
TRBV20-1	TRBJ1-1	once	.	TGCAGTGCTAGAGATATGCTTAGAAGGACGGACACTGAAGCTTTCTTT	CSARDMLRRTDTEAFF
TRBV25-1	TRBJ2-7	few	.	TGTGCCAGCCAGACGGGACCCTACGAGCAGTACTTC	CASQTGPYEQYF
TRBV20-1	TRBJ2-6	once	TRBD2	TGCAGTGCTAGAGATGCGCGGGAGTCGTACTCTGGGGCCAACGTCCTGACTTTC	CSARDARESYSGANVLTF
TRBV3-1	TRBJ2-5	few	.	TGTGCCAGCAGCCAAGATCCGGGCCCGAGGGTGTCCCAGTACTTC	CASSQDPGPRVSQYF